This section outlines one T cell receptor beta chain sequence together with its context. Assay used: immunoSEQ multiplex PCR; TCRdb lists only in-frame clones, some missing. The table records roughly 190,000 clones, around 90% of them present only once. The data were taken from a study of control samples from healthy donors and cancer patients. Trimming took off 1 base at V and 3 bases at J, with 14 bases between the two ends. The CDR3 runs 16 residues. Germline CDR1 is MGHRA and CDR2 is YSYEKL. This TCR derives from a man younger than 40 in good health. What was sequenced was blood. The chain links TRBV4-1 to TRBJ2-3; possible D gene TRBD2, 6 bases. The CDR3 spells CASSQVGGINTDTQYF. The CDR3 DNA follows: TGCGCCAGCAGCCAAGTCGGGGGAATAAATACAGATACGCAGTATTTT.